This TCR beta chain was captured in a study of blood T cell repertoires in COVID-19 (dated by TCRdb to about 2020). Background on the whole study: Samples covering the acute and convalescent phases of COVID-19 were provided by collaborators in the United States, Italy and Spain. The prospective study material was composed of cDNA or gDNA derived from T cells, B-cell-depleted T cells, or PBMCs. The dataset comprised deeply sampled blood TCRbeta repertoires from subjects exposed to, actively infected with, or recovered from COVID-19. The repertoires were made available in a free public database intended to serve as a resource for research on the immune response to SARS-CoV-2. Samples were obtained from the ongoing ImmuneRACE study (first 160 participants) and from approximately 1,200 subjects provided by 6 global collaborators. Sample metadata almost always included a de-identified subject ID, COVID-19 status, age in years and sex. HLA class I and class II types, where available, came from metadata supplied by the sample provider rather than from assay-based typing. Beyond this particular receptor, the publication reports: The quantity of clinical and demographic metadata differed by source and by participant and was supplied without curation.

Whole blood was collected in K2EDTA tubes by collaborating institutions according to the institutions' own protocols. Collaborator samples were shipped for TCRbeta analysis as frozen whole blood, isolated PBMCs, or DNA extracted from either sample type. Including the terminal cysteine and phenylalanine, the CDR3 comprises 13 residues. Just the 39-base CDR3 DNA is kept, in frame starting at base 1. From the germline V gene, CDR1 is SGHDT and CDR2 is YYEEEE. Trimming takes 4 bases from V and 12 bases from J, and the germline ends sit 19 bases apart. The immunoSEQ Assay, a bias-controlled multiplex PCR, was used to amplify TCRbeta CDR3 regions from genomic DNA. In the paper's pipeline: Nucleated cell counts per sample were estimated from amplification of reference gene primers within the assay. To quantify the absolute abundance of each unique TCRbeta CDR3 rearrangement, sequence reads were collapsed and filtered. For each sample, productive Simpson clonality was calculated as the square root of Simpson's diversity index across productive rearrangements. TCRdb stores this immuneACCESS table with in-frame sequences only. Part of the clones is absent; in the studies checked, under half of the shortfall reflects unresolved V genes, and no reason is known for the rest. Clone size and V and J calls were adopted from that table, with D and trimming inferred from the DNA. Here the sample has 95,000 to 150,000 clones; 86% occur a single time. 3.5% to 5% of the sample rests with the top ten.

Note on this clone: The specificity of this receptor is unknown. Per-base quality was not reported, and no clone a single base away is much larger than it.

The chain uses TRBV5-6 and TRBJ1-2; perhaps TRBD1 is the D gene, with 6 bases matching. The receptor was derived from a man aged 40-49 years with acute or convalescent COVID-19. Material: peripheral blood. The CDR3 reads as follows: CASSQQGVIAHTF. The nucleotide sequence is given as TGTGCCAGCAGCCAACAGGGAGTCATAGCCCACACCTTC. Full variable domain (CDR3 extended with the reference TRBV5-6 and TRBJ1-2 proteins): DAGVTQSPTHLIKTRGQQVTLRCSPKSGHDTVSWYQQALGQGPQFIFQYYEEEERQRGNFPDRFSGHQFPNYSSELNVNALLLGDSALYLCASSQQGVIAHTFGSGTRLTVV.